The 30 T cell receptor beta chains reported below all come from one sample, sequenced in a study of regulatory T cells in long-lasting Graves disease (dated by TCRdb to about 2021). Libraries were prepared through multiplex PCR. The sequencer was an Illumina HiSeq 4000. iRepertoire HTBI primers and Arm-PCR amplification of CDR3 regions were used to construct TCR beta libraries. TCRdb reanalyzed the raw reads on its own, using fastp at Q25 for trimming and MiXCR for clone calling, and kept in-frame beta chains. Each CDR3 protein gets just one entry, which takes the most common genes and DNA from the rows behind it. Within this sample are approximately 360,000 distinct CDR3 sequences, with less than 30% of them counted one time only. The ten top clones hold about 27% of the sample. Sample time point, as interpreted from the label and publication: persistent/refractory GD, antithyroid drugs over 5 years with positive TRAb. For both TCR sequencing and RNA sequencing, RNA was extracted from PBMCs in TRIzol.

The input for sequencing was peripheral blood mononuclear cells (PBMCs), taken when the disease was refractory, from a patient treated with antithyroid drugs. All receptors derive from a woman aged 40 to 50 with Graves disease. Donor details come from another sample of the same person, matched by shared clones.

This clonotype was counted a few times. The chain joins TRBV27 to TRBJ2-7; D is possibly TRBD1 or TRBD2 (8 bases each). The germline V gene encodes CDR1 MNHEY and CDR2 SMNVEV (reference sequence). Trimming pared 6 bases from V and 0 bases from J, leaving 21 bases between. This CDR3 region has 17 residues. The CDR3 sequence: CASRVWTGTRSSYEQYF. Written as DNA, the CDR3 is TGTGCCAGCAGAGTATGGACAGGGACTAGGAGCTCCTACGAGCAGTACTTC.

The CDR3 is CASSAPTSGAYNEQFF. CDR3 nucleotides: TGTGCCAGCAGCGCTCCAACTAGCGGGGCTTACAATGAGCAGTTCTTC. The rearrangement joins TRBV9 to TRBJ2-1; 10 bases match TRBD2. With V trimmed by 3 bases and J by 4 bases, 7 bases remained unmatched. This CDR3 has 16 residues. Germline V gene sequence: CDR1 SGDLS, CDR2 YYNGEE.

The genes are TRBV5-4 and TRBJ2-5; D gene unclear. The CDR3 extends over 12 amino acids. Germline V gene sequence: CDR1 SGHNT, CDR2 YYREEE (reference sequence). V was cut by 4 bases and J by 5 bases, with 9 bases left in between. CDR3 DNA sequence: TGTGCCAGCAGCCTTTTGTGGGAGACCCAGTACTTC. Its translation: CASSLLWETQYF.

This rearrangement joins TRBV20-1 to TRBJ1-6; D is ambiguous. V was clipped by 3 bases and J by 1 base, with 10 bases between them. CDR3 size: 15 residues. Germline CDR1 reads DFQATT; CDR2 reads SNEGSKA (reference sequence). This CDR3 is CSARTGGSYNSPLHF. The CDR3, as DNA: TGCAGTGCTAGGACGGGCGGGTCCTATAATTCACCCCTCCACTTT.

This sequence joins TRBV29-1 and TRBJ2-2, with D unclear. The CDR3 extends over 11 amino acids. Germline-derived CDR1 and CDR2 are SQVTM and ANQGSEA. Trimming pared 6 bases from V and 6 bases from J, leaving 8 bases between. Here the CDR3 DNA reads TGCAGCGTGTATATTGCCGGGGAGCTGTTTTTT. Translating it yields CSVYIAGELFF.

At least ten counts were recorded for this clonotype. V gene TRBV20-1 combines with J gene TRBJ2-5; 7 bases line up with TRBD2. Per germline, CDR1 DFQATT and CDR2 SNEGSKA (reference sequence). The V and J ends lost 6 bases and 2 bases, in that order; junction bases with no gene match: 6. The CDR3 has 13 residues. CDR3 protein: CSAGGSGQETQYF. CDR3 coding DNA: TGCAGTGCCGGCGGGAGTGGGCAAGAGACCCAGTACTTC.

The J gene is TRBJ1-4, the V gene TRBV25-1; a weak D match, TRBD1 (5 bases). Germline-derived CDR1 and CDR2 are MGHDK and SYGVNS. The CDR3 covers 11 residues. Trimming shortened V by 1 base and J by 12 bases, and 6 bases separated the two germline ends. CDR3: CASSESGELFF. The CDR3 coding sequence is TGTGCCAGCAGTGAATCGGGGGAACTGTTTTTT. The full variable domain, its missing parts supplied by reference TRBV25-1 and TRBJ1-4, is EADIYQTPRYLVIGTGKKITLECSQTMGHDKMYWYQQDPGMELHLIHYSYGVNSTEKGDLSSESTVSRIRTEHFPLTLESARPSHTSQYLCASSESGELFFGSGTQLSVL.

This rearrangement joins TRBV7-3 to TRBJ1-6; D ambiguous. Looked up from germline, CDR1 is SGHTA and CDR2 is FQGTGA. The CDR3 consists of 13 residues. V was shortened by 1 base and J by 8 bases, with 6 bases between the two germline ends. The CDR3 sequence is CASSLSRHSPLHF. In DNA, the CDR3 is TGTGCCAGCAGCTTAAGCAGGCATTCACCCCTCCACTTT.

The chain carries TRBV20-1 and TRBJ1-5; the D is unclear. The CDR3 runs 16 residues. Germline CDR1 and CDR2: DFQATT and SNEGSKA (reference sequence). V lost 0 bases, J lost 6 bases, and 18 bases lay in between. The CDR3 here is CSARDRISRRGQPQHF. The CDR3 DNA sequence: TGCAGTGCTAGAGATAGGATCTCCCGCCGGGGTCAGCCCCAGCATTTT.

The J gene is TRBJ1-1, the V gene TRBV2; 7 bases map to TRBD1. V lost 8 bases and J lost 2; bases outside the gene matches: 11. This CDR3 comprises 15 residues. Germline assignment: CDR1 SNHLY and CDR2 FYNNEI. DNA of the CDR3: TGTGCCAGCTCAGAGTCGACAGGGTCCAACACTGAAGCTTTCTTT. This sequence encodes CASSESTGSNTEAFF.

CDR3 sequence (DNA): TGTGCCAGCAGTTACCCGGGGGGAAGGTCCTACGAGCAGTACTTC. Amino acid sequence: CASSYPGGRSYEQYF. The chain employs TRBV6-5 and TRBJ2-7; 7 bases line up with TRBD2. CDR3 length equals 15 residues. J was trimmed by 1 base and V by 2 bases; bases with no gene match: 5. CDR1 and CDR2 from the germline V gene are MNHEY and SVGAGI.

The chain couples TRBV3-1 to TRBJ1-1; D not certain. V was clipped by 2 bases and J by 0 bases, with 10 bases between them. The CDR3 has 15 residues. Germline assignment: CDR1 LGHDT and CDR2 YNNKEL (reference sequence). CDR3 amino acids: CASSQKHDVNTEAFF. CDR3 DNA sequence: TGTGCCAGCAGCCAAAAGCACGACGTGAACACTGAAGCTTTCTTT. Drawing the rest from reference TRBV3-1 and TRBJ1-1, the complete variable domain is DTAVSQTPKYLVTQMGNDKSIKCEQNLGHDTMYWYKQDSKKFLKIMFSYNNKELIINETVPNRFSPKSPDKAHLNLHINSLELGDSAVYFCASSQKHDVNTEAFFGQGTRLTVV.

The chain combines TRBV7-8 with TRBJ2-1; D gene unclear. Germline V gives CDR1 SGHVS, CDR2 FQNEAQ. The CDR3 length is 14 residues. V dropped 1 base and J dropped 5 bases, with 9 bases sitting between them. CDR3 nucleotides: TGTGCCAGCAGCTTAGTGGTCGGAGACAATGAGCAGTTCTTC. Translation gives CASSLVVGDNEQFF.

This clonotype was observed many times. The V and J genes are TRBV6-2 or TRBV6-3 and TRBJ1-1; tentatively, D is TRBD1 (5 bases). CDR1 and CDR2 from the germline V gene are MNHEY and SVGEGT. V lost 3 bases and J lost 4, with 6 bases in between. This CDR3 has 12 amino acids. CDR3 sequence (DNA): TGTGCCAGCAGTTATGACAGCACTGAAGCTTTCTTT. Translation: CASSYDSTEAFF.

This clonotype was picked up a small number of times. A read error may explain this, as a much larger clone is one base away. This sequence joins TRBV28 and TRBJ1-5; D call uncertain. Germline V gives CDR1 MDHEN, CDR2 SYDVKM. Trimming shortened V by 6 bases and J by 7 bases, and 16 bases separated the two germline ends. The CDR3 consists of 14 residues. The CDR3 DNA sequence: TGTGCCAGCAGCCTCACCATGGTTTTCCAGCCCCAGCATTTT. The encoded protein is CASSLTMVFQPQHF.

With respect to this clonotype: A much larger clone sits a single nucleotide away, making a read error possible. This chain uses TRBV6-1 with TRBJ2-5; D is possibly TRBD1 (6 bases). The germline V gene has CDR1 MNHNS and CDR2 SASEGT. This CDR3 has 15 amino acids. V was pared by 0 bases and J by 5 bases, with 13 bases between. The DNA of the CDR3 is TGTGCCAGCAGTGAAGCACGACAGGACTGGGAGACCCAGTACTTC. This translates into CASSEARQDWETQYF.

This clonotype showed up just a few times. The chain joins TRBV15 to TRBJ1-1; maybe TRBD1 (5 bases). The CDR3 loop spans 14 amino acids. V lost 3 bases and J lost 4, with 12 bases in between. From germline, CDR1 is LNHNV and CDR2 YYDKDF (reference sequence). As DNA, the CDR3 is TGTGCCACCAGCAGTGACAGTTCGGGCACTGAAGCTTTCTTT. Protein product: CATSSDSSGTEAFF.

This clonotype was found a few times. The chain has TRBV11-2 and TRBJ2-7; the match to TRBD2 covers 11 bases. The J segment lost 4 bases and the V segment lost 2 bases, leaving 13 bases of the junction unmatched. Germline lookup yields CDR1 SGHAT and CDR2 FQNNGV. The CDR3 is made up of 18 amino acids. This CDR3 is CASSLPPPTSGRRYEQYF. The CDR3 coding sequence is TGTGCCAGCAGCTTACCCCCCCCTACTAGCGGGAGAAGGTACGAGCAGTACTTC.

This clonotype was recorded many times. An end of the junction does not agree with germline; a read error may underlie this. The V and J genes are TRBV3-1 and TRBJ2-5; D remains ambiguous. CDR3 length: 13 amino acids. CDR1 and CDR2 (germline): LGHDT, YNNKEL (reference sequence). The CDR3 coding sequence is TGCGCCAGCAGCCAAGTGGGTGGAGAGACCCAGTACTTC. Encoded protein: CASSQVGGETQYF.

The chain's CDR3 is CATSRDLLGGHTDTQYF. The CDR3 nucleotides read TGTGCCACCAGCAGAGATCTATTGGGTGGGCACACAGATACGCAGTATTTT. V is TRBV15 and J is TRBJ2-3; the D is unclear. The CDR3 has 17 amino acids. V lost 0 bases to trimming and J lost 2 bases, with 15 bases between them. Germline CDR1 reads LNHNV; CDR2 reads YYDKDF (reference sequence).

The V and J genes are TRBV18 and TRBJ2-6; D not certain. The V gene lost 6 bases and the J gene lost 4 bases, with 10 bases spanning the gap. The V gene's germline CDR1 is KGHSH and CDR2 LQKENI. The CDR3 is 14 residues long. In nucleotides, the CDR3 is TGTGCCAGCTCTCCAAGCCCAGGGGCCAACGTCCTGACTTTC. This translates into CASSPSPGANVLTF.

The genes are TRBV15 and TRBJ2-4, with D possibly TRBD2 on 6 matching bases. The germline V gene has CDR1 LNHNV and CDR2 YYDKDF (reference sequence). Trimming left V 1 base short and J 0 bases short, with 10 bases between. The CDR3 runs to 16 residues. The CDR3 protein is CATSRVTGVAKNIQYF. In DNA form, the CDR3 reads TGTGCCACCAGCAGAGTTACGGGGGTAGCCAAAAACATTCAGTACTTC.

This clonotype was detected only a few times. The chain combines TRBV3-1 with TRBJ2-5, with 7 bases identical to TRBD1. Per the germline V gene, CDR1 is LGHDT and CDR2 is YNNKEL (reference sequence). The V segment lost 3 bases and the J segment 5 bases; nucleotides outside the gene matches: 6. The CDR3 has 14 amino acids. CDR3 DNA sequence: TGTGCCAGCAGCCAGGATGGCAGGGGGGAGACCCAGTACTTC. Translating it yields CASSQDGRGETQYF.

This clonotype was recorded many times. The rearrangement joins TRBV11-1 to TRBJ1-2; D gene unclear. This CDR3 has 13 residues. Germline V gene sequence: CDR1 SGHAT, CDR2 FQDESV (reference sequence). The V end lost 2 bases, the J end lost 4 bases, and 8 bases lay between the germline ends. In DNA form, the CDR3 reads TGTGCCAGCAGCTTATTTTCGGGCTATGGCTACACCTTC. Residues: CASSLFSGYGYTF.

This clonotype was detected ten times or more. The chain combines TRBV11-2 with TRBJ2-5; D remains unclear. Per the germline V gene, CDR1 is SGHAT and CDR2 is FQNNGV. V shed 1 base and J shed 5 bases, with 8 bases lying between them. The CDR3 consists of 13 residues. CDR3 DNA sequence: TGTGCCAGCAGCTTAGGAAGGGCGGAGACCCAGTACTTC. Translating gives CASSLGRAETQYF.

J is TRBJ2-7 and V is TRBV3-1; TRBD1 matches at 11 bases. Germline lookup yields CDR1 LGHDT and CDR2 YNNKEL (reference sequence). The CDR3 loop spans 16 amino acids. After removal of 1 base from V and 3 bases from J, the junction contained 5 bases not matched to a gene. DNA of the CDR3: TGTGCCAGCAGCCAAGTTCCGGGACAGGGGGTCTACGAGCAGTACTTC. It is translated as CASSQVPGQGVYEQYF.

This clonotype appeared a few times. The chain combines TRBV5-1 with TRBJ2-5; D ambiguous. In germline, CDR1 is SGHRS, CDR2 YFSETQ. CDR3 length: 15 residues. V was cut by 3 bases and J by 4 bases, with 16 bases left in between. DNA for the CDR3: TGCGCCAGCAGCTCCGGGTACCTAGGAAGAGAGACCCAGTACTTC. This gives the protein CASSSGYLGRETQYF.

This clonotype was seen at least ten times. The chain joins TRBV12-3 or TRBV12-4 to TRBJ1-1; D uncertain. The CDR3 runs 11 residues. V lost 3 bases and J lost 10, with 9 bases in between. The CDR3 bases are TGTGCCAGCAGTTTCGAGGGATCAGCTTTCTTT. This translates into CASSFEGSAFF.

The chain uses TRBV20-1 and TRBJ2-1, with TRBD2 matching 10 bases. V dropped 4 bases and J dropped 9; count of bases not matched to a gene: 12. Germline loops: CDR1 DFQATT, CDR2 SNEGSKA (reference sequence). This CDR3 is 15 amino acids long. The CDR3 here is CSAMYGTSDHTEQFF. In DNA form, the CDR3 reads TGCAGTGCTATGTACGGGACTAGCGATCACACTGAGCAGTTCTTC.

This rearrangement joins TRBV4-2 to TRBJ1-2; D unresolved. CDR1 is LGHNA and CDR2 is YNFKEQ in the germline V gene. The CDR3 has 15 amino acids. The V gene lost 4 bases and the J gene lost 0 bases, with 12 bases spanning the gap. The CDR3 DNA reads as TGTGCCAGCAGCCCACTGGGGATGTCTAACTATGGCTACACCTTC. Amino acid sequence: CASSPLGMSNYGYTF.